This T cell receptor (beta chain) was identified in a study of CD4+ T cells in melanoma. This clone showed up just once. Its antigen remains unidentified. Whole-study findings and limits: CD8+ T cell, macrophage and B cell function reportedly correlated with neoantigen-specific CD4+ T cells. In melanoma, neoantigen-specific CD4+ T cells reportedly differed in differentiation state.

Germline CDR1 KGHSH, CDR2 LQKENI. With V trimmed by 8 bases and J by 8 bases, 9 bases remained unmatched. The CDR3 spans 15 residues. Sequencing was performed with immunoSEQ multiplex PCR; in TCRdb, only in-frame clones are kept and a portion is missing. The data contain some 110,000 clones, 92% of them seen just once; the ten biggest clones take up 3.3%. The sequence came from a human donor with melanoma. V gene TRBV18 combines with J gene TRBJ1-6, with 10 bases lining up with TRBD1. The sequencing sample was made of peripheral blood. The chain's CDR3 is CASAPSGTGDSPLHF. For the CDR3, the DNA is TGTGCCAGCGCTCCTTCCGGGACAGGGGATTCACCCCTCCACTTT.